The 24 T cell receptor beta chains below all came from one sample that was sequenced in a study of identical twins. TCRdb ran MiXCR on the 5' RACE reads and lists one entry per CDR3 protein. Of 1,800,000 or so distinct CDR3 sequences in the sample, about 32% were seen once. Sequencing used cord blood. The receptor source for this set is a newborn girl in good health.

This clonotype was counted between two and nine times. The chain recombines TRBV7-2 with TRBJ2-3; D unclear. CDR3 size: 14 residues. Per germline, CDR1 SGHTA and CDR2 FQGNSA. V was pared by 1 base and J by 1 base, with 6 bases between. CDR3 in DNA: TGTGCCAGCAGCTTAGTGATTGGCACAGATACGCAGTATTTT. This translates into CASSLVIGTDTQYF.

The chain combines TRBV11-1 with TRBJ2-5; D might be TRBD1 (6 bases). Per germline, CDR1 SGHAT and CDR2 FQDESV (reference sequence). CDR3 length: 14 residues. Trimming stripped 5 bases from V and 1 base from J, with 11 bases between. The CDR3 DNA follows: TGTGCCAGCAGCGAAGGGACAATCCAAGAGACCCAGTACTTC. Translated, it gives CASSEGTIQETQYF.

In this sample, this clonotype turned up a few times. This sequence joins TRBV20-1 and TRBJ1-6; TRBD1 might be the D (6 bases). This CDR3 has 15 amino acids. From germline, CDR1 is DFQATT and CDR2 SNEGSKA (reference sequence). Trimming took off 4 bases at V and 2 bases at J, with 12 bases between the two ends. For the CDR3, the DNA is TGCAGTGCTATTGAAGGGGGGACCTATAATTCACCCCTCCACTTT. Protein: CSAIEGGTYNSPLHF.

This clonotype was seen many times. V and J are TRBV7-2 and TRBJ2-1; 8 nucleotides line up with TRBD2. Trimming removed 1 base from V and 14 bases from J; junction bases left unmatched: 13. Germline CDR1 reads SGHTA; CDR2 reads FQGNSA. The length of the CDR3 is 15 residues. The chain's CDR3 is CASSLDRSRLAFEFF. The CDR3 bases are TGTGCCAGCAGCTTAGATCGATCCCGACTAGCGTTTGAGTTCTTC. Combining the CDR3 with reference TRBV7-2 and TRBJ2-1 gives the whole variable domain GAGVSQSPSNKVTEKGKDVELRCDPISGHTALYWYRQSLGQGLEFLIYFQGNSAPDKSGLPSDRFSAERTGGSVSTLTIQRTQQEDSAVYLCASSLDRSRLAFEFFGPGTRLTVL.

V and J are TRBV11-2 and TRBJ2-1; TRBD2 matches 11 bases. The CDR3 consists of 19 residues. V lost 5 bases, J lost 5 bases, and 17 bases stayed unmatched. Per the germline V gene, CDR1 is SGHAT and CDR2 is FQNNGV. CDR3 region: CASSTYRASGRPRNNEQFF. The CDR3 nucleotides are TGTGCCAGCAGCACCTACCGGGCTAGCGGGAGGCCCAGGAACAATGAGCAGTTCTTC.

The V and J genes are TRBV6-1 and TRBJ1-4, with D possibly being TRBD1 (6 bases). Trimming left V 7 bases short and J 6 bases short, with 18 bases between. This CDR3 is 15 amino acids long. CDR1 and CDR2 (germline): MNHNS, SASEGT. The CDR3 DNA reads TGTGCCAGCAAAGGGGTCCCGAGACAGGATGAAAAACTGTTTTTT. This sequence encodes CASKGVPRQDEKLFF.

The rearrangement joins TRBV28 to TRBJ2-3, with TRBD2 identical over 13 bases. The CDR3 has 18 amino acids. Losses at the gene ends were 6 bases for V and 0 bases for J; bases not matched to a gene: 9. Germline loops: CDR1 MDHEN, CDR2 SYDVKM. CDR3 bases: TGTGCCAGCAGCGCCCCGGGACTAGCGGGATATAGCACAGATACGCAGTATTTT. Protein: CASSAPGLAGYSTDTQYF.

V is TRBV20-1 and J is TRBJ2-5; D is undetermined. The germline V gene has CDR1 DFQATT and CDR2 SNEGSKA (reference sequence). CDR3 size: 10 residues. The CDR3 DNA follows: TGCGTTGTTGCCGTGGGGACCCAGTACTTC. Translated: CVVAVGTQYF.

The chain has TRBV29-1 and TRBJ2-3; D is undetermined. V was cut by 7 bases and J by 0 bases, with 14 bases left in between. The length of the CDR3 is 14 residues. CDR1 SQVTM and CDR2 ANQGSEA come from the germline V gene. CDR3: CSAKAGLSTDTQYF. CDR3 sequence (DNA): TGCAGCGCGAAGGCCGGGTTAAGCACAGATACGCAGTATTTT.

This chain links TRBV7-7 with TRBJ2-3; the match to TRBD1 covers 8 bases. Per the germline V gene, CDR1 is SSHAT and CDR2 is FNYEAQ (reference sequence). This CDR3 contains 15 residues. Trimming at V came to 5 bases and at J to 3 bases, leaving 7 bases not matched to a gene. The CDR3 protein is CASSQGAGRTDTQYF. CDR3 coding DNA: TGTGCCAGCAGCCAGGGGGCAGGTAGAACAGATACGCAGTATTTT.

This chain connects TRBV30 to TRBJ1-5, with TRBD1 matching 12 bases. The CDR3 is 15 amino acids. CDR1 is GTSNPN, CDR2 SVGIG, per germline (reference sequence). With V trimmed by 4 bases and J by 8 bases, 9 bases remained unmatched. The CDR3 is CAWTTGTGGVEPQHF. The CDR3 DNA reads as TGTGCCTGGACTACCGGGACAGGGGGCGTTGAGCCCCAGCATTTT.

The J gene is TRBJ2-3, the V gene TRBV7-2; D is unclear. CDR1 and CDR2 (germline): SGHTA, FQGNSA. V was shortened by 5 bases and J by 4 bases, with 16 bases between the two germline ends. This CDR3 comprises 15 residues. In DNA form, the CDR3 reads TGTGCCAGCAGCGGGATGGGAAGGGTTTCAGATACGCAGTATTTT. It codes for CASSGMGRVSDTQYF.

This CDR3 is CASSLAPGLETQYF. DNA for the CDR3: TGCGCCAGCAGCTTGGCCCCGGGATTGGAGACCCAGTACTTC. The V and J genes are TRBV5-1 and TRBJ2-5, with TRBD2 as a possible D gene (5 bases). The CDR3 extends over 14 amino acids. V was shortened by 0 bases and J by 5 bases, with 11 bases between the two germline ends. CDR1 is SGHRS, CDR2 YFSETQ, per germline.

The count of this clonotype is one. The gene calls are TRBV13 and TRBJ1-1, with a weak D call TRBD1 (5 bases). With 5 bases removed from V and 7 bases from J, the gap between germline ends came to 17 bases. CDR3 length: 14 amino acids. The germline CDR1 and CDR2 sequences are PRHDT and FYEKMQ (reference sequence). The CDR3 spells CASSPPEGLGEAFF. The CDR3 nucleotides are TGTGCCAGCAGCCCTCCGGAGGGGTTGGGTGAAGCTTTCTTT.

This chain links TRBV5-1 with TRBJ2-2, with 7 bases aligning to TRBD2. Germline lookup yields CDR1 SGHRS and CDR2 YFSETQ. The CDR3 covers 15 residues. V was pared by 0 bases and J by 3 bases, with 2 bases of the junction left unmatched. The CDR3 is CASSLVTSDTGELFF. The CDR3 coding sequence is TGCGCCAGCAGCTTGGTAACTAGCGACACCGGGGAGCTGTTTTTT. Using reference TRBV5-1 and TRBJ2-2 for the parts outside the CDR3, the full variable domain is KAGVTQTPRYLIKTRGQQVTLSCSPISGHRSVSWYQQTPGQGLQFLFEYFSETQRNKGNFPGRFSGRQFSNSRSEMNVSTLELGDSALYLCASSLVTSDTGELFFGEGSRLTVL.

This clonotype was detected a few times. The rearrangement uses TRBV20-1 and TRBJ2-3, with D perhaps matching TRBD2 (6 bases). Germline CDR1 reads DFQATT; CDR2 reads SNEGSKA (reference sequence). Trimming cost V 3 bases and J 1 base, with 11 bases left between them. This CDR3 has 14 residues. The CDR3 coding sequence is TGCAGTGCTAGCGGGAGAGGAGGCACAGATACGCAGTATTTT. Protein sequence: CSASGRGGTDTQYF.

This clonotype showed up just a few times. The chain is built from TRBV4-2 and TRBJ2-5; 8 bases are shared with TRBD1. Trimming took 0 bases from V and 5 from J; bases not matched to a gene: 5. Germline V CDR1 and CDR2: LGHNA, YNFKEQ. CDR3 length: 15 amino acids. CDR3 sequence reads: CASSQDLTGGETQYF. As DNA, the CDR3 is TGTGCCAGCAGCCAAGATCTTACAGGGGGTGAGACCCAGTACTTC.

Only a few counts were recorded for this clonotype. V gene TRBV6-1 combines with J gene TRBJ1-1; 7 bases map to TRBD1. The V gene end was trimmed by 5 bases and the J gene end by 5 bases; junction bases not matched to a gene: 11. CDR1 and CDR2 from the germline V gene are MNHNS and SASEGT. The CDR3 is 15 amino acids. The CDR3: CASSSRGAGGTEAFF. The CDR3 DNA reads as TGTGCCAGCAGTTCCCGCGGAGCAGGGGGGACTGAAGCTTTCTTT.

The gene calls are TRBV5-1 and TRBJ2-1; the D gene is possibly TRBD2 (7 bases). V was pared by 5 bases and J by 4 bases, with 13 bases between. CDR3 length equals 14 residues. CDR1 SGHRS and CDR2 YFSETQ come from the germline V gene. CDR3 DNA sequence: TGCGCCAGCAGAGCGGGACATTCTTACAATGAGCAGTTCTTC. It encodes CASRAGHSYNEQFF.

The chain employs TRBV10-3 and TRBJ2-5; possibly TRBD1 or TRBD2 for D (5 bases each). The CDR3 runs 12 residues. The germline CDR1 and CDR2 sequences are ENHRY and SYGVKD. V shed 3 bases and J shed 11 bases, with 13 bases lying between them. The CDR3 loop reads CAISERDAEQYF. DNA of the CDR3: TGTGCCATCAGTGAACGGGACGCAGAGCAGTACTTC.

There are a few counts of this clonotype. The chain couples TRBV6-4 to TRBJ1-4; maybe TRBD1 (5 bases). The CDR3 loop spans 14 amino acids. The germline gives CDR1 MRHNA, CDR2 SNTAGT. V lost 6 bases to trimming and J lost 0 bases, with 8 bases between them. The CDR3 spells CASRTAATNEKLFF. As DNA, the CDR3 is TGTGCCAGCAGGACAGCTGCAACTAATGAAAAACTGTTTTTT.

Comment on this clonotype: A much larger clonotype is one base distant, so this may be a read error. The chain employs TRBV12-3 or TRBV12-4 and TRBJ1-2; D remains unclear. V was pared by 6 bases and J by 4 bases, with 6 bases between. CDR3 length: 11 residues. The CDR3 DNA reads as TGTGCCAGCAGGTCCTCCTATGGCTACACCTTC. Amino acids: CASRSSYGYTF.

The chain links TRBV3-1 to TRBJ2-2; D gene uncertain. Germline values: CDR1 LGHDT, CDR2 YNNKEL (reference sequence). V was shortened by 3 bases and J by 5 bases, with 7 bases between the two germline ends. This CDR3 contains 13 residues. Here the CDR3 reads CASSQTVTGELFF. The CDR3 DNA reads as TGTGCCAGCAGCCAGACTGTGACCGGGGAGCTGTTTTTT.

This clonotype was recorded at least ten times. The chain uses TRBV10-3 and TRBJ2-5, with D hard to call. In germline, CDR1 is ENHRY, CDR2 SYGVKD. The germline V and J ends were trimmed by 2 bases and 3 bases, with 19 bases remaining between them. This CDR3 spans 17 amino acids. CDR3: CAISERGFRLTKETQYF. CDR3 nucleotide sequence: TGTGCCATCAGTGAGCGTGGTTTCCGGCTGACCAAAGAGACCCAGTACTTC.